This is a list of T cell receptor beta chains from one sample in a study of CD8+CD57+ T cells in acquired aplastic anemia. TCRdb recomputed calls from the reads with MiXCR, one row per CDR3 protein. Here the sample spans around 400,000 distinct CDR3 sequences, approximately 70% being singletons. The sequencing sample was made of sorted CD4+, CD8+, or CD8+CD57+ T cells (not recorded which) from PBMCs. All receptors derive from a human donor in good health, serving as a control. CDR3s include the opening cysteine and the closing phenylalanine or tryptophan.

>TRBV7-2|TRBJ1-4
CASSWDSRNDGYTF
>TRBV6-6|TRBJ1-6
CASSYSTSSGLGPLHF
>TRBV5-1|TRBJ2-7
CASSIGQGRWAEQYF
>TRBV5-1|TRBJ2-4
CASSSDMDIQYF
>TRBV20-1|TRBJ1-1
CSAEARATEAFF
>TRBV5-4|TRBJ2-1
CASSLPGTGDYNEQFF
>TRBV7-2|TRBJ2-3
CASSLEQDNEKQYF
>TRBV5-6|TRBJ2-6
CASSLGTTGANVLTF
>TRBV4-2|TRBJ1-1
CASSIPGQVRTEAFF
>TRBV6-2/TRBV6-3|TRBJ2-3
CASSYSRESADTQYF
>TRBV5-6|TRBJ1-5
CASSSRGTVLNRPQHF
>TRBV19|TRBJ1-4
CASSIGSQGGEKLFF
>TRBV20-1|TRBJ1-5
CSASPDRALNQPQHF
>TRBV5-8|TRBJ2-7
CASSFTRIVYEQYF
>TRBV20-1|TRBJ1-1
CSARTGRGEEAFF
>TRBV6-2/TRBV6-3|TRBJ1-2
CASSYGSGDTNYGYTF
>TRBV11-1|TRBJ1-2
CASSFDEANGYTF
>TRBV11-2|TRBJ1-4
CASSSGWGEKLFF
>TRBV5-1|TRBJ2-1
CASSLVQGGSNEQFF
>TRBV10-3|TRBJ2-6
CAISQRGRGFGATVLTF
>TRBV6-1|TRBJ1-5
CASSEGQGSYQPQHF
>TRBV9|TRBJ2-3
CASSVGRGVADTQYF
>TRBV10-3|TRBJ2-7
CAISDPLQGAGEQYF
>TRBV11-2|TRBJ2-2
CASSLEQGYTGELFF
>TRBV7-9|TRBJ1-4
CASSSGDGGKLFF
>TRBV29-1|TRBJ1-1
CSVESGATEAFF
>TRBV6-1|TRBJ1-4
CASSYPGPNEKLSF
>TRBV20-1|NA
CSVERAENQFF
>TRBV29-1|TRBJ2-1
CSIPGDEPHSYNEQFF
>TRBV5-5|TRBJ1-5
CASSLALEPQHF
>TRBV20-1|TRBJ1-6
CSAREGSGCHNSPLHF
>TRBV2|TRBJ2-7
CASRADVSYEQYF
>TRBV7-3|TRBJ2-1
CASSFGGYGYTFGFF
>TRBV29-1|TRBJ2-1
CSVRLGGGNEQFF
>TRBV27|TRBJ2-2
CASSFAQPAGELFF
>TRBV18|TRBJ1-2
CASSPYRSADANYGYTF
>TRBV7-8|TRBJ2-3
CARRLGLADTQYF
>TRBV11-1|TRBJ1-1
CASSDFNRGRVEAFF
>TRBV7-2|TRBJ1-2
CASSVWSRYRYTF
>TRBV29-1|TRBJ1-2
CSVRSGADGYTF
>TRBV5-7|TRBJ1-6
CASSLMAAPLHF
>TRBV29-1|TRBJ2-1
CSVGVVSYNGQFF
>TRBV10-1|TRBJ1-3
CASSESEGTTIYF
>TRBV7-7|TRBJ1-1
CASSSGPIGVTGLF
>TRBV7-3|TRBJ2-3
CASSSTWLKKLQYF
>TRBV7-8|TRBJ2-7
CASSTDANEAFF
>TRBV20-1|TRBJ1-2
CSARVDRNYGYTF
>TRBV2|TRBJ2-7
CASSYGGPSREQHF
>TRBV2|TRBJ1-1
CASSQQGGGPEAFF
>TRBV6-5|TRBJ2-7
CASTELEDEQYF
>TRBV2|TRBJ2-5
CASRVVTEYF
>TRBV7-2|TRBJ1-1
CASSLAGGAPRTEAFF
>TRBV11-2|TRBJ1-3
CASSAGTGDTIYF